This entry lists 18 T cell receptor beta chains sequenced from one sample in a study of T cell responses to AZD1222 COVID-19 vaccine (dated by TCRdb to about 2021). The time point label of this sample denotes: baseline before first vaccination. Library construction relied on the immunoSEQ multiplex PCR assay. In its TCRdb copy, this immuneACCESS table keeps in-frame sequences only and misses some clones. Where compared with another copy, unresolved V genes explain less than half of these, and the others have no known cause. Within this sample are 55,000 to 65,000 clones, with 85% of them counted one time only. Of the sample, approximately 18% falls within the top ten clones. The starting material was peripheral blood, obtained on day 0 of AZD1222 vaccination. The receptors originated from an adult in good health.

The chain carries TRBV9 and TRBJ2-1; 7 nucleotides match TRBD2. Looked up from germline, CDR1 is SGDLS and CDR2 is YYNGEE. This CDR3 region has 16 residues. The trim removed 7 bases at V and 5 bases at J, leaving 15 bases unmatched. The CDR3: CASEGGTTGGHNEQFF. Written as DNA, the CDR3 is TGTGCCAGCGAGGGAGGGACTACAGGAGGCCACAATGAGCAGTTCTTC. The full variable domain, in which reference TRBV9 and TRBJ2-1 provide the parts outside the CDR3, is DSGVTQTPKHLITATGQRVTLRCSPRSGDLSVYWYQQSLDQGLQFLIQYYNGEERAKGNILERFSAQQFPDLHSELNLSSLELGDSALYFCASEGGTTGGHNEQFFGPGTRLTVL.

The chain recombines TRBV5-6 with TRBJ1-2, with 8 bases fitting TRBD1. This CDR3 contains 17 residues. CDR1 is SGHDT and CDR2 is YYEEEE in the germline V gene. With V trimmed by 3 bases and J by 0 bases, 10 bases remained unmatched. DNA for the CDR3: TGTGCCAGCAGCTCCCGTTTTCCGGGACAGGCTAACTATGGCTACACCTTC. As protein: CASSSRFPGQANYGYTF.

V gene TRBV10-3 combines with J gene TRBJ1-2, with D perhaps matching TRBD1 (6 bases). Trimming removed 3 bases from V and 8 bases from J, with 16 bases in between. This CDR3 is built from 14 residues. Per germline, CDR1 ENHRY and CDR2 SYGVKD. CDR3 amino acids: CAISDRTGKEGYTF. In nucleotides, the CDR3 is TGTGCCATCAGTGATCGTACAGGGAAGGAAGGCTACACCTTC.

V gene TRBV30 combines with J gene TRBJ1-3; D remains unclear. V was shortened by 2 bases and J by 0 bases, with 17 bases between the two germline ends. Germline CDR1 and CDR2: GTSNPN and SVGIG (reference sequence). The length of the CDR3 is 17 residues. CDR3 DNA: TGTGCCTGGAGTAATCTTGGTACGAGATCCTCTGGAAACACCATATATTTT. Translating it yields CAWSNLGTRSSGNTIYF.

This chain links TRBV27 with TRBJ2-7; possible D gene TRBD1, 5 bases. Trimming took off 7 bases at V and 3 bases at J, with 7 bases between the two ends. The V gene's germline CDR1 is MNHEY and CDR2 SMNVEV (reference sequence). The CDR3 runs to 11 residues. This CDR3 is CASTQGYEQYF. CDR3 bases: TGTGCCAGCACTCAGGGCTACGAGCAGTACTTC.

The chain joins TRBV5-1 to TRBJ1-6, with D perhaps matching TRBD1 (5 bases). The CDR3 runs to 15 residues. Trimming shortened V by 0 bases and J by 10 bases, and 14 bases separated the two germline ends. Germline V gives CDR1 SGHRS, CDR2 YFSETQ. CDR3 in amino acids: CASSLDGRETSPLHF. CDR3 DNA sequence: TGCGCCAGCAGCTTGGACGGCAGGGAAACCTCACCCCTCCACTTT. The entire variable domain, with the rest obtained from reference TRBV5-1 and TRBJ1-6, is as follows: KAGVTQTPRYLIKTRGQQVTLSCSPISGHRSVSWYQQTPGQGLQFLFEYFSETQRNKGNFPGRFSGRQFSNSRSEMNVSTLELGDSALYLCASSLDGRETSPLHFGNGTRLTVT.

The genes are TRBV9 and TRBJ2-1; D call uncertain. Germline V gives CDR1 SGDLS, CDR2 YYNGEE. The ends were cut back, 0 bases at V and 4 bases at J, with 5 bases in the middle. The CDR3 runs 13 residues. CDR3: CASSVGPYNEQFF. The CDR3 coding sequence is TGTGCCAGCAGCGTAGGGCCTTACAATGAGCAGTTCTTC.

This chain connects TRBV7-3 to TRBJ1-1, with 7 bases fitting TRBD1. The V gene's germline CDR1 is SGHTA and CDR2 FQGTGA. CDR3 size: 13 residues. V trimming: 5 bases; J trimming: 10 bases; junction bases outside the gene matches: 10. The CDR3 loop is CASSVGDRGPAFF. CDR3 nucleotides: TGTGCCAGCAGCGTAGGGGACAGAGGTCCAGCTTTCTTT. Complete variable domain (other parts from reference TRBV7-3 and TRBJ1-1): GAGVSQTPSNKVTEKGKYVELRCDPISGHTALYWYRQSLGQGPEFLIYFQGTGAADDSGLPNDRFFAVRPEGSVSTLKIQRTERGDSAVYLCASSVGDRGPAFFGQGTRLTVV.

The chain uses TRBV7-3 and TRBJ2-2; TRBD1 is a possible D gene (5 bases). Germline CDR1 and CDR2: SGHTA and FQGTGA. Trimming pared 5 bases from V and 5 bases from J, leaving 12 bases between. The CDR3 spans 14 residues. The CDR3 is CASSPRAGTGELFF. The CDR3 bases are TGTGCCAGCAGCCCCCGGGCAGGGACCGGGGAGCTGTTTTTT.

The CDR3 nucleotides read TGTGCCAGCAGCCAAGCGAAGACTAGCACAGATACGCAGTATTTT. This encodes CASSQAKTSTDTQYF. V usage is TRBV3-1 (or the pseudogene TRBV3-2) and J usage is TRBJ2-3; D remains unclear. The length of the CDR3 is 15 residues. CDR1 and CDR2 (germline): LGHDT, YNNKEL (reference sequence). Trimming removed 1 base at V and 0 bases at J, with 8 bases between.

This chain connects TRBV5-1 to TRBJ1-1; 7 nucleotides line up with TRBD1. With 3 bases clipped from V and 4 bases from J, the junction kept 9 bases outside the gene matches. Germline-derived CDR1 and CDR2 are SGHRS and YFSETQ. The CDR3 loop spans 15 amino acids. CDR3 DNA: TGCGCCAGCAGCTGGGACCATACAGGGGCCACTGAAGCTTTCTTT. It specifies CASSWDHTGATEAFF.

By sample fraction, this clone is medium-sized. The V call is TRBV27, the J call TRBJ2-1; 7 positions match TRBD1. This CDR3 region has 14 residues. Germline CDR1 MNHEY, CDR2 SMNVEV (reference sequence). After removal of 8 bases from V and 5 bases from J, the junction contained 9 bases not matched to a gene. CDR3 residues: CASRLGTANNEQFF. For the CDR3, the DNA is TGTGCCAGCCGACTCGGGACAGCTAACAATGAGCAGTTCTTC.

V usage is TRBV29-1 and J usage is TRBJ1-5, with D hard to call. V dropped 4 bases and J dropped 3 bases, with 10 bases sitting between them. This CDR3 is 13 amino acids long. Germline V CDR1 and CDR2: SQVTM, ANQGSEA. The CDR3 region is CSVGHTLNQPQHF. The CDR3 coding sequence is TGCAGCGTTGGACACACTCTCAATCAGCCCCAGCATTTT.

The rearrangement uses TRBV7-9 and TRBJ2-1; 7 bases line up with TRBD1. Germline lookup yields CDR1 SEHNR and CDR2 FQNEAQ (reference sequence). The CDR3 covers 13 residues. The trim removed 7 bases at V and 7 bases at J, leaving 7 bases unmatched. The CDR3 nucleotides are TGTGCCAGCACCGGGGACAGCTTTAATGAGCAGTTCTTC. It translates to CASTGDSFNEQFF.

The CDR3 DNA reads TGCGCCAGCAGCTTGACCGGGGGAAATCAAGAGACCCAGTACTTC. Encoded protein: CASSLTGGNQETQYF. The V call is TRBV4-1, the J call TRBJ2-5, with D perhaps TRBD2 (6 bases). Germline V gene lookup returns CDR1 MGHRA and CDR2 YSYEKL. The CDR3 covers 15 residues. V dropped 5 bases and J dropped 2 bases, with 15 bases sitting between them.

The CDR3 sequence is CASSLRSGRNTEAFF. In nucleotides, the CDR3 is TGCGCCAGCAGCTTGAGATCCGGGAGAAACACTGAAGCTTTCTTT. The J gene is TRBJ1-1, the V gene TRBV5-1; no clear D gene. Germline V gene sequence: CDR1 SGHRS, CDR2 YFSETQ. The CDR3 length is 15 residues. The V gene lost 1 base and the J gene lost 2 bases, with 12 bases spanning the gap.

The gene calls are TRBV27 and TRBJ1-1, with a weak D call TRBD1 (5 bases). Trimming shortened V by 8 bases and J by 3 bases, and 19 bases separated the two germline ends. The CDR3 totals 15 residues. Germline V gene sequence: CDR1 MNHEY, CDR2 SMNVEV (reference sequence). CDR3 region: CASPLAGRGDTEAFF. The CDR3 coding sequence is TGTGCCAGCCCCCTGGCAGGGAGAGGGGACACTGAAGCTTTCTTT.

The rearrangement joins TRBV6-6 to TRBJ2-7; D might be TRBD1 or TRBD2, each matching 5 bases. Trimming removed 6 bases at V and 7 bases at J, with 16 bases between. CDR1 is MNHNY, CDR2 SVGAGI, per germline (reference sequence). This CDR3 region has 13 residues. The CDR3 loop is CASSQNSGQEQYF. The CDR3 DNA sequence: TGTGCCAGCAGCCAAAATTCGGGGCAAGAGCAGTACTTC.